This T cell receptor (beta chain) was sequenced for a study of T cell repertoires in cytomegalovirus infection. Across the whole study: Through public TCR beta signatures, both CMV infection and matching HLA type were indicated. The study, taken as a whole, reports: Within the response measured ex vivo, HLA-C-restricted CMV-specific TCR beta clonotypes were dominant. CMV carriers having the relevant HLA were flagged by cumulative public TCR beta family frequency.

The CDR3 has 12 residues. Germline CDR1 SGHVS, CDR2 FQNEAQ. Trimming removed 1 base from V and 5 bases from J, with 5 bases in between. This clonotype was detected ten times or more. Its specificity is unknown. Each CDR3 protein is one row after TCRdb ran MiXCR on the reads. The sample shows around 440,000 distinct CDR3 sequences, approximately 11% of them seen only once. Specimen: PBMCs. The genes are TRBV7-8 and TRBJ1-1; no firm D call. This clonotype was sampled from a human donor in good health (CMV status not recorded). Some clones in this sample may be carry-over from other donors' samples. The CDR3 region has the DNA TGTGCCAGCAGCTTAGGGCGGACTGAAGCTTTCTTT. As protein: CASSLGRTEAFF.